This paragraph reports one T cell receptor (beta chain). This clonotype was observed many times. No cognate antigen has been identified for it. Nothing much larger sits one base from this clone, and base qualities are not available. The sample's time point label, decoded: patch test 2, 6 weeks after DPC sensitization. The treatment or condition label, as the study defines it: therapeutic diphenylcyclopropenone sensitization with weekly scalp DPC. Blood at each patch-test visit was drawn before the patch test was applied. Eligible patients were aged 18 to 70, diagnosed with alopecia, deemed suitable for DPC therapy, and excluded if pregnant. Total RNA was isolated from unfractionated whole blood collected in Tempus Blood RNA tubes. The data belong to a study of human T cells and chemical hapten exposure (dated by TCRdb to about 2021). About the study as a whole: For sensitization, 2% DPC in acetone was applied to a 2 cm by 2 cm area of upper inner arm skin. Weekly therapeutic DPC doses were additionally applied to the scalp of patients throughout the roughly 24-week study period. Twenty-nine alopecia patients provided blood for TCR sequencing at one to four time points (pre-sensitization, 2, 6 and 24 weeks). The patient cohort, mostly female, included alopecia areata with under or over 50% scalp involvement, alopecia totalis and alopecia universalis. Patient blood was sampled pre-sensitization (week 0) and at 2, 6 and about 24 weeks after DPC sensitization. Patch tests used Finn chambers with 0.01% DPC on the upper back, scored after 6 days by International Contact Dermatitis Research Group standards. In alopecia patients, the study followed how the peripheral blood TCR repertoire changed in vivo over primary and secondary sensitization to diphenylcyclopropenone (DPC), a hapten. Libraries were pooled for sequencing, and variation in per-sample TCR yields was attributed mainly to small differences in library volumes within the pool. Findings and caveats that apply to the study as a whole: Significantly more large CDR3 similarity clusters were formed by expanded TCRs than by pre-sensitization or healthy control sets, consistent with antigen-driven responses. No change with DPC sensitization was found in the number of TCRs above 1 in 1000 frequency, and no evidence of global repertoire structure alterations was found. After repeated subsampling, changes were observed in the strength of the expansion versus patch-test correlation and in the threshold at which the correlation became significant. A positive correlation was found between the number of PT1 expanded TCRs and patch test score, with significance reached at thresholds 8, 16 and 32 but not 4. Alopecia, a presumed autoimmune disease, was present in all patients, so the immune response of the patients might differ from that of healthy individuals.

The library was built by means of RACE. The reads were generated on a NextSeq 500. During library preparation, unique molecular identifiers were attached to individual cDNA molecules so that TCRs could be counted in a quantitative, reproducible way. Both TCR alpha and TCR beta chains were sequenced from each blood RNA sample. Turning to the authors' computational methods: A median of roughly 99,000 TCRs per sample was observed, with a range of roughly 23,224 to 750,000. The Decombinator software suite was used to annotate V, J and CDR3 in the TCR reads. Every sample was subsampled to the same number of TCRs (28,000) for the PS versus PT1 abundance plots. Expanded TCRs were defined as absent before sensitization and observed at least eight times at the 2-week time point. TCRdb handled the public reads itself, with Q25 trimming in fastp and clone calling in MiXCR, and kept productive beta chains. Rows with a matching CDR3 protein are joined into one entry that keeps the most common DNA and genes. These V and J calls originate from TCRdb's pipeline instead of the authors' own analysis. The sample yields tens of thousands of distinct CDR3 sequences; less than 3.5% were counted once. About 6.7% of the sample goes to the ten largest clones.

The TCR originated in a man aged 35-49 years with alopecia areata. Some clones in this sample may be carry-over from other donors' samples. Source: whole blood, taken in connection with sensitization to the hapten diphenylcyclopropenone (DPC).

For the CDR3, the sequence is CATSGDRANEQYF. The DNA is as follows: TGTGCCACTTCCGGGGACAGGGCCAACGAGCAGTACTTC. The chain employs TRBV12-3 or TRBV12-4 and TRBJ2-7, with 9 bases in between that match TRBD1. CDR3 length: 13 amino acids, cysteine to phenylalanine. The read is trimmed to its CDR3 DNA, 39 bases read in frame from base 1. V is cut back by 10 bases and J by 5 bases, with 9 bases in the junction unmatched.